This T cell receptor (beta chain) derives from a study of blood T cell repertoires in COVID-19. At the level of the study: Specimens from acute and convalescent COVID-19 originated in the United States, Italy and Spain. Sample material is recorded as cDNA or gDNA derived from T cells, B-cell-depleted T cells, or PBMCs.

In the authors' methods: How many nucleated cells were present was estimated from reference gene primer amplification. Some clones are missing from TCRdb's copy, which holds only in-frame ones; the method was immunoSEQ multiplex PCR. The V and J calls and clone size come from that table; D and trimming were worked out from the DNA. The table has 70,000 to 100,000 clones, more than 70% seen once. The V end lost 4 bases, the J end lost 0 bases, and 6 bases lay between the germline ends. The germline V gene encodes CDR1 SEHNR and CDR2 FQNEAQ (reference sequence). The CDR3 has 13 residues. This chain uses TRBV7-9 with TRBJ1-1, with D perhaps matching TRBD1 (6 bases). This TCR was recovered from a woman older than 75 with active COVID-19. Material for sequencing was peripheral blood. For the CDR3, the DNA is TGTGCCAGCAGCTCAGGGGTGAACACTGAAGCTTTCTTT. Protein: CASSSGVNTEAFF.